This entry lists 32 T cell receptor beta chains sequenced from one sample in a study of T cell clonotyping in hematopoietic cell transplantation. The table came from immunoSEQ multiplex PCR; TCRdb's copy has only in-frame clones and leaves some out. The table has under 8,000 clones, 37% seen once. The specimen was peripheral blood mononuclear cells, collected 30 days after allogeneic stem cell transplant. The receptors derive from a female patient aged 55-70 years who had an allogeneic stem cell transplant, so the T cells may come from the graft donor. Some clones in this sample may be carry-over from other donors' samples.

This clone was seen more than once but under ten times. Other DNA sequences from this sample encode an identical CDR3 as well. The chain combines TRBV6-5 with TRBJ2-3; no firm D call. The CDR3 runs to 13 residues. Germline V lookup: CDR1 MNHEY, CDR2 SVGAGI. The ends were cut back, 5 bases at V and 0 bases at J, with 6 bases in the middle. The CDR3 DNA sequence: TGTGCCAGCAGTCTACAGAGCACAGATACGCAGTATTTT. Residues: CASSLQSTDTQYF.

The J gene is TRBJ2-7, the V gene TRBV6-5; D may match TRBD1 or TRBD2 (6 bases each). The CDR3 consists of 15 residues. The germline CDR1 and CDR2 sequences are MNHEY and SVGAGI. V lost 3 bases to trimming and J lost 2 bases, with 14 bases between them. The CDR3 region has the DNA TGTGCCAGCAGTTATTACGGGGGCTTAGCCTACGAGCAGTACTTC. Residues: CASSYYGGLAYEQYF.

The chain joins TRBV9 to TRBJ1-1; 8 positions agree with TRBD1. CDR1 is SGDLS, CDR2 YYNGEE, per germline. CDR3 length: 14 amino acids. With V trimmed by 5 bases and J by 4 bases, 7 bases remained unmatched. CDR3 residues: CASSLQGARTEAFF. The DNA of the CDR3 is TGTGCCAGCAGTCTTCAGGGGGCGCGCACTGAAGCTTTCTTT.

This chain connects TRBV5-1 to TRBJ1-1; D is ambiguous. The V end lost 0 bases, the J end lost 1 base, and 13 bases lay between the germline ends. Germline CDR1 reads SGHRS; CDR2 reads YFSETQ. The CDR3 consists of 16 residues. CDR3 region: CASSLGRQSPNTEAFF. CDR3 DNA: TGCGCCAGCAGCTTGGGCAGGCAATCCCCGAACACTGAAGCTTTCTTT. Using reference TRBV5-1 and TRBJ1-1 for the parts outside the CDR3, the full variable domain is KAGVTQTPRYLIKTRGQQVTLSCSPISGHRSVSWYQQTPGQGLQFLFEYFSETQRNKGNFPGRFSGRQFSNSRSEMNVSTLELGDSALYLCASSLGRQSPNTEAFFGQGTRLTVV.

The gene calls are TRBV30 and TRBJ2-6; no reliable D call. The CDR3 loop spans 13 amino acids. Germline V gene lookup returns CDR1 GTSNPN and CDR2 SVGIG (reference sequence). Trimming shortened V by 5 bases and J by 0 bases, and 5 bases separated the two germline ends. CDR3 sequence (DNA): TGTGCCTGGGTTGCCTCTGGGGCCAACGTCCTGACTTTC. It encodes CAWVASGANVLTF.

The chain couples TRBV30 to TRBJ2-5; D remains ambiguous. Per the germline V gene, CDR1 is GTSNPN and CDR2 is SVGIG (reference sequence). The V gene lost 2 bases and the J gene lost 3 bases, with 4 bases spanning the gap. The CDR3 is 11 residues long. The CDR3 DNA follows: TGTGCCTGGAGTTCGGAAGAGACCCAGTACTTC. As protein: CAWSSEETQYF.

The chain is built from TRBV7-2 and TRBJ2-1; TRBD1 or TRBD2 may be the D gene (6 bases each). V was clipped by 5 bases and J by 3 bases, with 17 bases between them. This CDR3 region has 16 residues. CDR1 and CDR2 (germline): SGHTA, FQGNSA. This chain's CDR3 is CASSDRLGGGYNEQFF. Here the CDR3 DNA reads TGTGCCAGCAGCGACCGACTAGGGGGTGGCTACAATGAGCAGTTCTTC.

J is TRBJ2-6 and V is TRBV30; D is unresolved. Germline CDR1 is GTSNPN and CDR2 is SVGIG (reference sequence). CDR3 length equals 16 residues. Trimming stripped 3 bases from V and 0 bases from J, with 12 bases between. The CDR3 sequence: CAWRKSIYSGANVLTF. The CDR3 bases are TGTGCCTGGAGGAAATCTATTTACTCTGGGGCCAACGTCCTGACTTTC.

J is TRBJ1-2 and V is TRBV30, with D possibly TRBD1 on 6 matching bases. This CDR3 has 13 residues. Per germline, CDR1 GTSNPN and CDR2 SVGIG (reference sequence). V was clipped by 4 bases and J by 5 bases, with 14 bases between them. The CDR3 bases are TGTGCCTGGAACAGGGAGGTACGGTATGGCTACACCTTC. This encodes CAWNREVRYGYTF.

This clone has only one observation. The chain carries TRBV29-1 and TRBJ1-1, with a tentative D call TRBD1 (5 bases). Germline CDR1 reads SQVTM; CDR2 reads ANQGSEA. The CDR3 has 11 residues. In DNA, the CDR3 is TGCACCTTGGGGACGAACACTGAAGCTTTCTTT. It translates to CTLGTNTEAFF.

This chain connects TRBV9 to TRBJ2-7; 15 nucleotides align to TRBD2. The CDR3 has 17 amino acids. The V and J ends lost 4 bases and 5 bases, in that order; junction bases with no gene match: 10. Germline lookup yields CDR1 SGDLS and CDR2 YYNGEE. The DNA for the CDR3 is TGTGCCAGCAGCTCTGGACTAGCGGGAGGGCGTCTCCACGAGCAGTACTTC. This gives the protein CASSSGLAGGRLHEQYF.

The V call is TRBV30, the J call TRBJ1-5; 8 nucleotides agree with TRBD1. The CDR3 sequence is 16 residues long. The V segment lost 3 bases and the J segment 4 bases; nucleotides outside the gene matches: 11. Germline CDR1 and CDR2: GTSNPN and SVGIG (reference sequence). DNA of the CDR3: TGTGCCTGGAGCCACCTAGGGACAGGAGTTAATCAGCCCCAGCATTTT. This encodes CAWSHLGTGVNQPQHF. Full variable domain (remainder filled in from reference TRBV30 and TRBJ1-5): SQTIHQWPATLVQPVGSPLSLECTVEGTSNPNLYWYRQAAGRGLQLLFYSVGIGQISSEVPQNLSASRPQDRQFILSSKKLLLSDSGFYLCAWSHLGTGVNQPQHFGDGTRLSIL.

CDR3 sequence: CASSQDPPGGGSTAQYF. For the CDR3, the DNA is TGCGCCAGCAGCCAAGATCCCCCGGGAGGGGGATCTACGGCGCAGTACTTC. The chain is built from TRBV4-1 and TRBJ2-7; 8 bases line up with TRBD2. The CDR3 runs 17 residues. V lost 0 bases to trimming and J lost 9 bases; unmatched junction nucleotides: 16. The germline V gene has CDR1 MGHRA and CDR2 YSYEKL.

This clone appeared a few times. The V and J genes are TRBV30 and TRBJ2-2, with D hard to call. The CDR3 totals 14 residues. Trimming took 3 bases from V and 1 from J, leaving 9 bases between them. Germline V gives CDR1 GTSNPN, CDR2 SVGIG (reference sequence). Here the CDR3 reads CAWRRLLNTGELFF. Here the CDR3 DNA reads TGTGCCTGGAGACGGCTCCTGAACACCGGGGAGCTGTTTTTT.

This clone was seen just once. The chain links TRBV23-1 to TRBJ1-6; D ambiguous. TRBV23-1 is marked as an open reading frame, function uncertain. The CDR3 length is 16 residues. Trimming shortened V by 3 bases and J by 0 bases, and 9 bases separated the two germline ends. CDR3 residues: CASSQVWSSYNSPLHF. The CDR3 bases are TGCGCCAGCAGTCAGGTCTGGAGCTCCTATAATTCACCCCTCCACTTT.

This clone has only a few counts. DNA of the CDR3: TGTGCCTGGGGCGGCCGCAATGAGCAGTTCTTC. Its protein product is CAWGGRNEQFF. V and J are TRBV30 and TRBJ2-1; no definite D call. The germline CDR1 and CDR2 sequences are GTSNPN and SVGIG (reference sequence). The CDR3 consists of 11 residues. V lost 5 bases and J 6 bases, leaving 8 bases between the germline ends. Combining the CDR3 with reference TRBV30 and TRBJ2-1 gives the whole variable domain SQTIHQWPATLVQPVGSPLSLECTVEGTSNPNLYWYRQAAGRGLQLLFYSVGIGQISSEVPQNLSASRPQDRQFILSSKKLLLSDSGFYLCAWGGRNEQFFGPGTRLTVL.

This chain connects TRBV30 to TRBJ2-7; weak D call: TRBD1 (6 bases). CDR1 and CDR2 (germline): GTSNPN, SVGIG (reference sequence). There are 14 residues in the CDR3. Trimming pared 0 bases from V and 5 bases from J, leaving 14 bases between. CDR3 coding DNA: TGTGCCTGGAGTGTAACAGGGATTCTACACGAGCAGTACTTC. It yields the protein CAWSVTGILHEQYF.

The V and J genes are TRBV9 and TRBJ2-5; either TRBD1 or TRBD2 may supply D (5 bases each). The J call may be in error: the DNA end matches TRBJ2-7 better. In germline, CDR1 is SGDLS, CDR2 YYNGEE. CDR3 length equals 13 residues. The CDR3 protein is CASSEMGEYEQYF. The CDR3 bases are TGTGCCAGCAGCGAAATGGGGGAGTACGAGCAGTACTTC.

The J gene is TRBJ1-6, the V gene TRBV6-1; TRBD1 is a possible D gene (6 bases). CDR1 is MNHNS and CDR2 is SASEGT in the germline V gene. The V and J ends lost 6 bases and 1 base respectively, with 10 bases between them. The CDR3 has 15 residues. Here the CDR3 DNA reads TGTGCCAGCAGCAACAGGGAGTCCTATAATTCACCCCTCCACTTT. Translation: CASSNRESYNSPLHF.

The chain has TRBV30 and TRBJ2-2; D may match TRBD1 or TRBD2 (5 bases each). Germline CDR1 GTSNPN, CDR2 SVGIG (reference sequence). V was shortened by 2 bases and J by 6 bases, with 16 bases between the two germline ends. This CDR3 contains 15 residues. CDR3 DNA: TGTGCCTGGAGTCGTGTGAAGGGGACGGCCGGGGAGCTGTTTTTT. Translating it yields CAWSRVKGTAGELFF.

This clone has more than one count but fewer than ten. The rearrangement links TRBV5-1 to TRBJ1-5; D remains unclear. Germline V gene lookup returns CDR1 SGHRS and CDR2 YFSETQ. V was trimmed by 0 bases and J by 0 bases, leaving 10 bases between them. The length of the CDR3 is 16 residues. The chain's CDR3 is CASSLGLPSSNQPQHF. CDR3 DNA: TGCGCCAGCAGCTTGGGGTTACCGTCTAGCAATCAGCCCCAGCATTTT. Full variable domain (missing parts from reference TRBV5-1 and TRBJ1-5): KAGVTQTPRYLIKTRGQQVTLSCSPISGHRSVSWYQQTPGQGLQFLFEYFSETQRNKGNFPGRFSGRQFSNSRSEMNVSTLELGDSALYLCASSLGLPSSNQPQHFGDGTRLSIL.

The sample holds a few counts of this clone. The chain has TRBV9 and TRBJ2-1; D ambiguous. The CDR3 extends over 11 amino acids. The ends were cut back, 3 bases at V and 8 bases at J, with 6 bases in the middle. Germline V gives CDR1 SGDLS, CDR2 YYNGEE. The CDR3 sequence: CASSEADEQFF. DNA of the CDR3: TGTGCCAGCAGCGAAGCCGATGAGCAGTTCTTC. The full variable domain, completed using reference TRBV9 and TRBJ2-1, is DSGVTQTPKHLITATGQRVTLRCSPRSGDLSVYWYQQSLDQGLQFLIQYYNGEERAKGNILERFSAQQFPDLHSELNLSSLELGDSALYFCASSEADEQFFGPGTRLTVL.

The rearrangement links TRBV28 to TRBJ2-7; 8 bases map to TRBD2. CDR3 size: 16 residues. Trimming removed 7 bases from V and 5 bases from J; junction bases left unmatched: 16. Germline CDR1 reads MDHEN; CDR2 reads SYDVKM. CDR3 residues: CASIPIGGAFVDEQYF. CDR3 sequence (DNA): TGTGCCAGCATTCCCATCGGGGGGGCTTTCGTGGACGAGCAGTACTTC.

V is TRBV7-2 and J is TRBJ2-7; the match to TRBD2 covers 7 bases. The CDR3 is 14 amino acids. Trimming removed 6 bases from V and 3 bases from J; junction bases left unmatched: 8. Germline values: CDR1 SGHTA, CDR2 FQGNSA. The CDR3 protein is CASRASGSFYEQYF. The CDR3, as DNA: TGTGCCAGCAGGGCTAGCGGTTCCTTCTACGAGCAGTACTTC.

The V gene is TRBV6-5, the J gene TRBJ2-7; D not certain. This CDR3 contains 15 residues. V was trimmed by 0 bases and J by 0 bases, leaving 9 bases between them. Germline V lookup: CDR1 MNHEY, CDR2 SVGAGI. The CDR3 protein is CASSYSLDASYEQYF. CDR3 nucleotides: TGTGCCAGCAGTTACTCTTTAGATGCCTCCTACGAGCAGTACTTC.

J is TRBJ2-7 and V is TRBV6-5; D is undetermined. V lost 5 bases, J lost 3 bases, and 14 bases lay in between. CDR3 length equals 14 residues. The germline V gene encodes CDR1 MNHEY and CDR2 SVGAGI. The CDR3, as DNA: TGTGCCAGCAGTCCCAATCCGAGACTCTACGAGCAGTACTTC. Translation gives CASSPNPRLYEQYF.

This clone rates as medium-sized. This CDR3 is CASDTGGPETQYF. The CDR3, as DNA: TGTGCCAGCGATACAGGGGGACCAGAGACCCAGTACTTC. The chain combines TRBV28 with TRBJ2-5; 8 nucleotides match TRBD1. Per the germline V gene, CDR1 is MDHEN and CDR2 is SYDVKM. The CDR3 sequence is 13 residues long. After removal of 8 bases from V and 4 bases from J, the junction contained 6 bases not matched to a gene.

The chain uses TRBV14 and TRBJ1-1; TRBD1 agrees at 7 bases. CDR3 length equals 13 residues. The ends lost 5 bases at V and 4 bases at J; junction bases unmatched: 4. Per germline, CDR1 SGHDN and CDR2 FVKESK. Here the CDR3 DNA reads TGTGCCAGCAGCAGGGGGCAAGGCACTGAAGCTTTCTTT. This sequence encodes CASSRGQGTEAFF.

V is TRBV4-1 and J is TRBJ2-7; D is undetermined. From germline, CDR1 is MGHRA and CDR2 YSYEKL. The CDR3 spans 14 residues. Trimming stripped 8 bases from V and 2 bases from J, with 16 bases between. The CDR3, as DNA: TGCGCCAGCCGTGATCCAGGAGACCCCTACGAGCAGTACTTC. It is translated as CASRDPGDPYEQYF.

The J gene is TRBJ1-5, the V gene TRBV19, with D unclear. The CDR3 is made up of 16 amino acids. Germline lookup yields CDR1 LNHDA and CDR2 SQIVND (reference sequence). Trimming removed 0 bases from V and 0 bases from J, with 9 bases in between. CDR3 coding DNA: TGTGCCAGTAGTATAGATTCGGATTATAGCAATCAGCCCCAGCATTTT. Amino acid sequence: CASSIDSDYSNQPQHF.

This chain links TRBV25-1 with TRBJ2-3; D gene ambiguous. This CDR3 spans 15 amino acids. V shed 3 bases and J shed 3 bases, with 13 bases lying between them. The germline CDR1 and CDR2 sequences are MGHDK and SYGVNS. The CDR3 here is CASSDRPQRTDTQYF. The CDR3 DNA follows: TGTGCCAGCAGTGACAGACCGCAACGGACAGATACGCAGTATTTT.

The sample holds a few counts of this clone. The DNA for the CDR3 is TGTGCCAGCGGGGAGGGGCTTCAGCCCCAGCATTTT. This codes for CASGEGLQPQHF. J is TRBJ1-5 and V is TRBV6-5, with a possible D match to TRBD1 (5 bases). The V end was cut by 8 bases, the J end by 6 bases, with 11 bases between. Germline CDR1 and CDR2: MNHEY and SVGAGI. CDR3 length equals 12 residues.